A single sample is the source of the 27 T cell receptor beta chains below, sequenced in a study of CD8 T cells in Susac syndrome. About 0.45 to 1 ug RNA was reverse transcribed with random hexamers. TCRdb passed the immunoSEQ multiplex PCR reads through MiXCR, listing each CDR3 protein once. The sample yields about 240,000 distinct CDR3 sequences, roughly 95% seen once. Specimen: CD4+ T cells from PBMCs. Source of these receptors: a human donor with Susac syndrome.

The rearrangement uses TRBV29-1 and TRBJ2-1; 7 bases align to TRBD1. V dropped 1 base and J dropped 6; count of bases not matched to a gene: 6. This CDR3 is built from 14 residues. Germline V gives CDR1 SQVTM, CDR2 ANQGSEA. CDR3 region: CSVEARDSVNEQFF. CDR3 coding DNA: TGCAGCGTTGAAGCCCGGGACAGTGTCAATGAGCAGTTCTTC.

CDR3 coding DNA: TGCAGCGTTGACACATCGAAAGGGGCGGGTGTGGCCAACGTCCTGACTTTC. Protein sequence: CSVDTSKGAGVANVLTF. This chain links TRBV29-1 with TRBJ2-6; perhaps D is TRBD1 or TRBD2 (5 bases each). The V gene's germline CDR1 is SQVTM and CDR2 ANQGSEA. The CDR3 has 17 residues. V shed 3 bases and J shed 6 bases, with 21 bases lying between them.

The rearrangement joins TRBV20-1 to TRBJ2-3, with TRBD2 matching over 7 bases. Germline loops: CDR1 DFQATT, CDR2 SNEGSKA (reference sequence). This CDR3 region has 12 residues. CDR3 protein: CSAAGVRDTQYF. CDR3 in DNA: TGCAGCGCCGCGGGGGTGCGAGATACGCAGTATTTT.

This chain joins TRBV6-5 and TRBJ1-1; D is perhaps TRBD1 (6 bases). V was shortened by 6 bases and J by 4 bases, with 15 bases between the two germline ends. CDR3 length: 14 amino acids. The germline V gene encodes CDR1 MNHEY and CDR2 SVGAGI. The CDR3 is CASRWGAESTEAFF. The CDR3 DNA reads TGTGCCAGCAGGTGGGGGGCTGAGAGCACTGAAGCTTTCTTT.

This rearrangement joins TRBV27 to TRBJ1-1; TRBD1 agrees at 7 bases. The germline V gene encodes CDR1 MNHEY and CDR2 SMNVEV (reference sequence). The CDR3 covers 15 residues. The V and J ends lost 5 bases and 1 base, in that order; junction bases with no gene match: 7. This CDR3 is CASSEQGTSNTEAFF. CDR3 sequence (DNA): TGTGCCAGCAGTGAACAGGGGACGTCGAACACTGAAGCTTTCTTT.

The chain uses TRBV28 and TRBJ2-1, with D tentatively TRBD2 (6 bases). V lost 0 bases, J lost 6 bases, and 12 bases lay in between. This CDR3 region has 15 residues. Germline CDR1 MDHEN, CDR2 SYDVKM. The CDR3: CASSLWGGPTNEQFF. The CDR3 DNA reads TGTGCCAGCAGTTTATGGGGGGGACCTACCAATGAGCAGTTCTTC.

CDR3 amino acids: CASRRTSYNEQFF. The CDR3 region has the DNA TGTGCCAGCAGACGGACTAGCTACAATGAGCAGTTCTTC. V and J are TRBV27 and TRBJ2-1; 7 positions match TRBD2. The ends lost 6 bases at V and 3 bases at J; junction bases unmatched: 2. Germline CDR1 reads MNHEY; CDR2 reads SMNVEV (reference sequence). The length of the CDR3 is 13 residues.

This clonotype has only one observation. The J gene is TRBJ1-2, the V gene TRBV7-8, with D uncertain. V was trimmed by 5 bases and J by 0 bases, leaving 13 bases between them. The CDR3 loop spans 15 amino acids. CDR1 and CDR2 from the germline V gene are SGHVS and FQNEAQ. The CDR3 loop is CASSPGGRTNYGYTF. CDR3 DNA: TGTGCCAGCAGCCCCGGAGGGAGAACTAACTATGGCTACACCTTC.

V and J are TRBV20-1 and TRBJ2-1; tentative D call: TRBD2 (7 bases). Germline CDR1 is DFQATT and CDR2 is SNEGSKA (reference sequence). The CDR3 loop spans 18 amino acids. The V gene lost 1 base and the J gene lost 5 bases, with 24 bases spanning the gap. CDR3 sequence reads: CSARGGGSSGPLNNEQFF. In DNA, the CDR3 is TGCAGTGCTAGAGGGGGGGGCAGCTCCGGCCCTTTAAACAATGAGCAGTTCTTC.

This chain joins TRBV20-1 and TRBJ1-5; weak D call: TRBD1 (5 bases). This CDR3 region has 16 residues. Germline V gives CDR1 DFQATT, CDR2 SNEGSKA (reference sequence). V gave up 6 bases and J gave up 0 bases, with 18 bases separating them. CDR3 sequence (DNA): TGCAGTGCGAGGGGCGGGGATCGCTCTAGCAATCAGCCCCAGCATTTT. Its protein product is CSARGGDRSSNQPQHF.

V and J are TRBV29-1 and TRBJ2-5; 9 nucleotides line up with TRBD2. V dropped 6 bases and J dropped 3; count of bases not matched to a gene: 11. This CDR3 comprises 15 residues. The germline CDR1 and CDR2 sequences are SQVTM and ANQGSEA. The chain's CDR3 is CSVQAGTSLEETQYF. CDR3 bases: TGCAGCGTCCAGGCCGGGACTAGCTTGGAAGAGACCCAGTACTTC. Drawing the rest from reference TRBV29-1 and TRBJ2-5, the complete variable domain is SAVISQKPSRDICQRGTSLTIQCQVDSQVTMMFWYRQQPGQSLTLIATANQGSEATYESGFVIDKFPISRPNLTFSTLTVSNMSPEDSSIYLCSVQAGTSLEETQYFGPGTRLLVL.

The chain is built from TRBV29-1 and TRBJ2-1; a possible D gene is TRBD2 (5 bases). Germline V CDR1 and CDR2: SQVTM, ANQGSEA. This CDR3 comprises 15 residues. Deletions cut 4 bases from V and 6 bases from J, with 19 bases between. As DNA, the CDR3 is TGCAGCGTTGCGGGAATGGTGACACGTCCCAATGAGCAGTTCTTC. Protein: CSVAGMVTRPNEQFF.

The chain combines TRBV28 with TRBJ1-1, with D perhaps matching TRBD1 (6 bases). V lost 6 bases and J 3 bases, leaving 17 bases between the germline ends. The CDR3 is 15 amino acids. The germline CDR1 and CDR2 sequences are MDHEN and SYDVKM. This CDR3 reads CASSLTRGADTEAFF. In nucleotides, the CDR3 is TGTGCCAGCAGCCTCACCAGGGGCGCCGACACTGAAGCTTTCTTT.

The genes are TRBV11-3 and TRBJ1-1; perhaps TRBD1 as D (6 bases). CDR1 SGHNT and CDR2 YENEEA come from the germline V gene. Trimming took 4 bases from V and 1 from J, leaving 10 bases between them. This CDR3 contains 14 residues. The CDR3 bases are TGTGCCAGCAGCTCTGAGGGGGGGAACACTGAAGCTTTCTTT. Protein product: CASSSEGGNTEAFF.

The chain links TRBV6-5 to TRBJ2-7; 9 nucleotides line up with TRBD1. Germline V lookup: CDR1 MNHEY, CDR2 SVGAGI. V lost 6 bases and J lost 1; bases outside the gene matches: 1. There are 13 residues in the CDR3. The CDR3 reads CASRTGGSYEQYF. As DNA, the CDR3 is TGTGCCAGCAGGACAGGGGGTTCCTACGAGCAGTACTTC.

The chain links TRBV9 to TRBJ1-2; D perhaps matches TRBD1 (6 bases). The CDR3 has 14 residues. The V end was cut by 0 bases, the J end by 5 bases, with 11 bases between. Germline CDR1 SGDLS, CDR2 YYNGEE. The DNA for the CDR3 is TGTGCCAGCAGCGTAGATAACAGGGCATATGGCTACACCTTC. Residues: CASSVDNRAYGYTF. Together with reference TRBV9 and TRBJ1-2, the CDR3 gives the full variable domain: DSGVTQTPKHLITATGQRVTLRCSPRSGDLSVYWYQQSLDQGLQFLIQYYNGEERAKGNILERFSAQQFPDLHSELNLSSLELGDSALYFCASSVDNRAYGYTFGSGTRLTVV.

V and J are TRBV20-1 and TRBJ2-5; D might be TRBD2 (7 bases). Trimming stripped 3 bases from V and 4 bases from J, with 12 bases between. The germline V gene encodes CDR1 DFQATT and CDR2 SNEGSKA (reference sequence). The CDR3 loop spans 13 amino acids. Here the CDR3 DNA reads TGCAGTGCTAGGGGGGGGCGCGGAGAGACCCAGTACTTC. It is translated as CSARGGRGETQYF.

The chain links TRBV5-6 to TRBJ2-1; D gene unclear. The germline gives CDR1 SGHDT, CDR2 YYEEEE. The CDR3 runs 15 residues. Trimming left V 2 bases short and J 0 bases short, with 9 bases between. For the CDR3, the DNA is TGTGCCAGCAGCTTTTGGGCTAGCTCCTACAATGAGCAGTTCTTC. Amino acid sequence: CASSFWASSYNEQFF.

In its sample, this clonotype was seen once. The V call is TRBV11-2, the J call TRBJ2-1, with TRBD1 matching 8 bases. CDR3 length: 14 amino acids. CDR1 is SGHAT, CDR2 FQNNGV, per germline. Trimming removed 5 bases from V and 8 bases from J; junction bases left unmatched: 8. CDR3 DNA: TGTGCCAGCAGCCCCCGGACAGGGAGGCATGAGCAGTTCTTC. As protein: CASSPRTGRHEQFF.

This clonotype showed up just once. The rearrangement links TRBV29-1 to TRBJ1-5; TRBD1 aligns across 8 bases. Per the germline V gene, CDR1 is SQVTM and CDR2 is ANQGSEA. V lost 6 bases and J lost 7; bases outside the gene matches: 8. This CDR3 is 13 amino acids long. CDR3 region: CSVRQGLGQPQHF. As DNA, the CDR3 is TGCAGCGTCCGACAGGGGTTGGGACAGCCCCAGCATTTT.

The chain combines TRBV30 with TRBJ1-5; no reliable D call. The V end lost 0 bases, the J end lost 11 bases, and 11 bases lay between the germline ends. The CDR3 is 12 residues long. Germline-derived CDR1 and CDR2 are GTSNPN and SVGIG (reference sequence). Written as DNA, the CDR3 is TGTGCCTGGAGTGTATCGGCGGTGGCCCAGCATTTT. Protein sequence: CAWSVSAVAQHF.

This chain connects TRBV29-1 to TRBJ1-5; 7 bases agree with TRBD1. This CDR3 region has 16 residues. The germline V gene encodes CDR1 SQVTM and CDR2 ANQGSEA. V lost 0 bases to trimming and J lost 2 bases; unmatched junction nucleotides: 7. The CDR3 DNA reads as TGCAGCGTTGAAGATAAGGGCGGACAGGGCAATCAGCCCCAGCATTTT. Amino acids: CSVEDKGGQGNQPQHF. The full variable domain, rest sourced from reference TRBV29-1 and TRBJ1-5, is SAVISQKPSRDICQRGTSLTIQCQVDSQVTMMFWYRQQPGQSLTLIATANQGSEATYESGFVIDKFPISRPNLTFSTLTVSNMSPEDSSIYLCSVEDKGGQGNQPQHFGDGTRLSIL.

This chain connects TRBV7-9 to TRBJ2-1, with D perhaps TRBD1 (6 bases). V lost 5 bases, J lost 2 bases, and 13 bases lay in between. Germline V gives CDR1 SEHNR, CDR2 FQNEAQ (reference sequence). CDR3 length: 15 residues. The CDR3, as DNA: TGTGCCAGCAGCATGTACAGGGATCCCTACAATGAGCAGTTCTTC. Residues: CASSMYRDPYNEQFF.

This clonotype was seen once. The chain employs TRBV9 and TRBJ2-2; 10 bases match TRBD2. V lost 3 bases to trimming and J lost 3 bases; unmatched junction nucleotides: 2. Per germline, CDR1 SGDLS and CDR2 YYNGEE. CDR3 length: 15 residues. As DNA, the CDR3 is TGTGCCAGCAGCGGAGGACTAGCGGACACCGGGGAGCTGTTTTTT. Its translation is CASSGGLADTGELFF.

This CDR3 reads CASPLAGGPDTQYF. DNA of the CDR3: TGTGCCAGCCCCCTAGCGGGAGGGCCAGATACGCAGTATTTT. The chain is built from TRBV18 and TRBJ2-3; 12 bases match TRBD2. The CDR3 is 14 residues long. CDR1 is KGHSH, CDR2 LQKENI, per germline. V shed 8 bases, J shed 4 bases, and the junction held 4 bases outside the gene matches.

V and J are TRBV30 and TRBJ1-2; the D is unclear. Germline V gene lookup returns CDR1 GTSNPN and CDR2 SVGIG (reference sequence). This CDR3 is built from 10 residues. The V end was cut by 5 bases, the J end by 2 bases, with 3 bases between. This CDR3 reads CAWENYGYTF. Here the CDR3 DNA reads TGTGCCTGGGAAAACTATGGCTACACCTTC.

The V gene is TRBV20-1, the J gene TRBJ2-1; no definite D call. The CDR3 totals 14 residues. The germline gives CDR1 DFQATT, CDR2 SNEGSKA (reference sequence). The V end was cut by 3 bases, the J end by 0 bases, with 9 bases between. This CDR3 is CSASVSSSYNEQFF. CDR3 in DNA: TGCAGTGCTAGCGTCAGCAGCTCCTACAATGAGCAGTTCTTC.